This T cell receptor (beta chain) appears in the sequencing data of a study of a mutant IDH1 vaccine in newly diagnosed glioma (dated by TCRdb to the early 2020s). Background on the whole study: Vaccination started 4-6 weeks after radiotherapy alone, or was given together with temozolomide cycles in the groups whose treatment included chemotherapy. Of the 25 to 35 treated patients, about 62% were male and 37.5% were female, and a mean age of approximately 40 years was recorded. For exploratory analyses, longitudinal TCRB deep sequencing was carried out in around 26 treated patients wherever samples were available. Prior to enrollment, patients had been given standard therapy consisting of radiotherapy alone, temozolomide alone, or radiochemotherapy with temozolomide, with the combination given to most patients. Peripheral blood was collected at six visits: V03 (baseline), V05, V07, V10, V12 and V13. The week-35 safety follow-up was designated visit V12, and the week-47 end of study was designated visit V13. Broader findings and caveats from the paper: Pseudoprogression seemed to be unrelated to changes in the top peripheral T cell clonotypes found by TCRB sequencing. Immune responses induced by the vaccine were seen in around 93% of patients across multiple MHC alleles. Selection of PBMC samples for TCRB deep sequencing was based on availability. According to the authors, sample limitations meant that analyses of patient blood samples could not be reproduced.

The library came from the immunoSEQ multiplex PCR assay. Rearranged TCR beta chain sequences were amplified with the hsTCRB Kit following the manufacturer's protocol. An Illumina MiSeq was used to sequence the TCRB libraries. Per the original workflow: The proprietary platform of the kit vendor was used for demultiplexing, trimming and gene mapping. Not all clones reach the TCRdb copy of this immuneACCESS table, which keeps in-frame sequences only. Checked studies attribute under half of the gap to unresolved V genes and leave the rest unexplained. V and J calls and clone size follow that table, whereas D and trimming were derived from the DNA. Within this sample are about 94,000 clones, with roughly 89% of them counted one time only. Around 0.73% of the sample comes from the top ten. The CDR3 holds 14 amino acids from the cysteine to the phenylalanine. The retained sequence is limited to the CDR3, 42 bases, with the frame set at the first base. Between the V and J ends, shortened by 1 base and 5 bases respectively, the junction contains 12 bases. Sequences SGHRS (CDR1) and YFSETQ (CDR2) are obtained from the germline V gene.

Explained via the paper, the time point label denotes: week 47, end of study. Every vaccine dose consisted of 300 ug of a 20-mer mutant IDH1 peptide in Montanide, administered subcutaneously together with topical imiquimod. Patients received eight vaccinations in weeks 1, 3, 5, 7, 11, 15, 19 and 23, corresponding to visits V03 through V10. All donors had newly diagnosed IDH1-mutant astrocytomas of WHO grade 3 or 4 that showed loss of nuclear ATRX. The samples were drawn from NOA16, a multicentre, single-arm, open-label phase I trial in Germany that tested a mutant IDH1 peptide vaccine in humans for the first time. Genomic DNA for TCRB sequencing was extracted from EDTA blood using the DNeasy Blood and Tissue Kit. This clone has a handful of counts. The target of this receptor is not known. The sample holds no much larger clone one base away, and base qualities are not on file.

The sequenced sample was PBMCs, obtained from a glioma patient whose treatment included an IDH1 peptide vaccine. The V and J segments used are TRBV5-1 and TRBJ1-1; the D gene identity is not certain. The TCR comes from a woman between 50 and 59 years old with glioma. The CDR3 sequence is CASSLSAGRTEAFF. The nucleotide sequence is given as TGCGCCAGCAGCTTGTCGGCCGGGCGTACTGAAGCTTTCTTT.